This T cell receptor (beta chain) came from a study of follicular helper T cells after annual influenza vaccination. The table came from immunoSEQ multiplex PCR; TCRdb's copy has only in-frame clones and leaves some out. The data show around 6,700 clones, 75% to 85% seen once. Germline CDR1 MGHRA, CDR2 YSYEKL. Trimming shortened V by 3 bases and J by 2 bases, and 7 bases separated the two germline ends. This CDR3 is 13 amino acids long. This clone has just one count. Its antigen is not known. General study findings and limits: ICOS+CD38+ cTfh clonality tracked population frequency, and its change tracked circulating plasmablast change.

Specified time point: 2015-2016 season, pre-vaccination. J is TRBJ1-2 and V is TRBV4-1, with a weak D call TRBD1 (5 bases). The material was CXCR5- memory CD4+ T cells sorted from blood, obtained on the day of influenza vaccination. The receptor comes from an adult who received the influenza vaccine. The CDR3 region has the DNA TGCGCCAGCAGCCAGGGGGGAAACTATGGCTACACCTTC. It specifies CASSQGGNYGYTF.